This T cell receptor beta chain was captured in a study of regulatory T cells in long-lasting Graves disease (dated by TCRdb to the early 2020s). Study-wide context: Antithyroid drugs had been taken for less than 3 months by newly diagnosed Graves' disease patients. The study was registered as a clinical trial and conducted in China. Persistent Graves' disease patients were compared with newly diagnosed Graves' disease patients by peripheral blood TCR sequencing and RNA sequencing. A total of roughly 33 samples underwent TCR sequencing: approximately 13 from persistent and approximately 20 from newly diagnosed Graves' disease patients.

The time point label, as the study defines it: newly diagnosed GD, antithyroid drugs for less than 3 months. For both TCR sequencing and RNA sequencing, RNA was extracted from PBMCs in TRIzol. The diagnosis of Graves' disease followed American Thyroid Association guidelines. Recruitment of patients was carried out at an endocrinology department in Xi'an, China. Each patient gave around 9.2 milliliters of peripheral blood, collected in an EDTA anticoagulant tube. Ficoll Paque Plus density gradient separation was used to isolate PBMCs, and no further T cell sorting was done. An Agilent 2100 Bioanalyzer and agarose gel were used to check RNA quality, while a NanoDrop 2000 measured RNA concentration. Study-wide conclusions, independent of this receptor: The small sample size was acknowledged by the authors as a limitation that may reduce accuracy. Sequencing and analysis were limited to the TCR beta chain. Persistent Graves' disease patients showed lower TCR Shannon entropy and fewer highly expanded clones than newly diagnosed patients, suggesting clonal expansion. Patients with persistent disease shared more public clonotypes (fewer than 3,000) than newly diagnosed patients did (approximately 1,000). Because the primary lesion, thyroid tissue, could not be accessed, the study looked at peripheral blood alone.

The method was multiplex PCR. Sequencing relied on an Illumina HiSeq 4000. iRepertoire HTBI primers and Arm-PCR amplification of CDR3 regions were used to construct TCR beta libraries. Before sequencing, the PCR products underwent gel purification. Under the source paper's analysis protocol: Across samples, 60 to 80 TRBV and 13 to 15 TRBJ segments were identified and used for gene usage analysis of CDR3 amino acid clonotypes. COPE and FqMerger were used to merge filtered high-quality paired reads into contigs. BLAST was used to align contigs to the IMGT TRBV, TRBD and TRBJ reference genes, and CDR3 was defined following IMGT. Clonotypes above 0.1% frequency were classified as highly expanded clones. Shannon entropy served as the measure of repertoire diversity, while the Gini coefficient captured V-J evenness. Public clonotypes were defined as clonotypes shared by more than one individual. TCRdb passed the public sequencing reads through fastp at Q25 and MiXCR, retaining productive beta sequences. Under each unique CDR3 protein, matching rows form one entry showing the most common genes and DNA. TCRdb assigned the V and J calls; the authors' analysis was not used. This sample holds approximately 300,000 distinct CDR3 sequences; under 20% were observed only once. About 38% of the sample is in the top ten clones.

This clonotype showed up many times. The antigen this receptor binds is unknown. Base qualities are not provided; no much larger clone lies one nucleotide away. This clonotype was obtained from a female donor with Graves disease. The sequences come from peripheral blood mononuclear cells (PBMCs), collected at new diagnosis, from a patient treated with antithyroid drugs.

In nucleotide form, the sequence is TGTGCCAGCAGTTCCCTCCAGGGAGGGCAAGAGACCCAGTACTTC. The translation is CASSSLQGGQETQYF. This chain joins TRBV28 to TRBJ2-5, with 7 junctional bases fitting TRBD2. The CDR3 sequence holds 15 residues, the cysteine and phenylalanine included. Only CDR3 DNA remains: 45 bases, in frame from the first base. The V end gives up 4 bases and the J end 2 bases, leaving 7 bases in the junction not matched to a gene. CDR1 and CDR2 are drawn from the germline V gene: MDHEN, SYDVKM.